These 6 T cell receptor beta chains came from one sample sequenced in a study of shared clonotypes between healthy human individuals. TCRdb's copy holds only in-frame clones and misses some; the assay was immunoSEQ multiplex PCR. The sample has 950,000 to 1,100,000 clones, 65% to 75% seen once; the top ten hold over 1.3%. Sequencing used memory CD4+ T cells sorted from blood. The subset: CD45RA-negative fraction. These receptors were taken from a man between 18 and 35 years old in good health.

This chain links TRBV30 with TRBJ2-1; TRBD2 matches at 13 bases. The CDR3 totals 15 residues. CDR1 is GTSNPN, CDR2 SVGIG, per germline (reference sequence). V lost 2 bases, J lost 7 bases, and 5 bases stayed unmatched. For the CDR3, the DNA is TGTGCCTGGAGTTCCGGACTAGCGGGAGCGAATGAGCAGTTCTTC. Translating it yields CAWSSGLAGANEQFF.

A single count supports this clone. The chain couples TRBV19 to TRBJ1-6, with TRBD1 identical over 7 bases. The ends lost 9 bases at V and 7 bases at J; junction bases unmatched: 12. In germline, CDR1 is LNHDA, CDR2 SQIVND (reference sequence). The CDR3 covers 15 residues. In DNA, the CDR3 is TGTGCCAGCCAACTTCGCGGGACAGACAATTCACCCCTCCACTTT. Translating gives CASQLRGTDNSPLHF.

The DNA of the CDR3 is TGCAGTGCTAGGCTTACTCTTGGTCAGTTCTTC. Its translation is CSARLTLGQFF. The chain joins TRBV20-1 to TRBJ2-1; no clear D gene. The V gene's germline CDR1 is DFQATT and CDR2 SNEGSKA (reference sequence). Trimming took off 3 bases at V and 13 bases at J, with 13 bases between the two ends. The CDR3 is 11 residues long.

The CDR3, as DNA: TGTGCCAGCAGCGTAGGGGCTAGCTCTCAAGAGACCCAGTACTTC. This encodes CASSVGASSQETQYF. The genes are TRBV9 and TRBJ2-5; D may be TRBD2 (5 bases). V lost 0 bases, J lost 2 bases, and 11 bases lay in between. In germline, CDR1 is SGDLS, CDR2 YYNGEE. This CDR3 comprises 15 residues. Variable domain in full (rest from reference TRBV9 and TRBJ2-5): DSGVTQTPKHLITATGQRVTLRCSPRSGDLSVYWYQQSLDQGLQFLIQYYNGEERAKGNILERFSAQQFPDLHSELNLSSLELGDSALYFCASSVGASSQETQYFGPGTRLLVL.

The rearrangement joins TRBV11-2 to TRBJ2-5; no definite D call. CDR3 size: 15 residues. CDR1 SGHAT and CDR2 FQNNGV come from the germline V gene. Between the trimmed V and J ends, which lost 0 bases and 2 bases, there was a span of 10 bases. CDR3: CASSLDGLVQETQYF. The CDR3 DNA reads as TGTGCCAGCAGCTTAGATGGGTTAGTACAAGAGACCCAGTACTTC. The variable domain in full, with the rest retrieved from reference TRBV11-2 and TRBJ2-5, is EAGVAQSPRYKIIEKRQSVAFWCNPISGHATLYWYQQILGQGPKLLIQFQNNGVVDDSQLPKDRFSAERLKGVDSTLKIQPAKLEDSAVYLCASSLDGLVQETQYFGPGTRLLVL.

V gene TRBV6-5 combines with J gene TRBJ1-6; 7 nucleotides line up with TRBD1. Germline CDR1 and CDR2: MNHEY and SVGAGI. This CDR3 is built from 15 residues. Germline trimming cut 6 bases from V and 5 bases from J; bases unmatched to any gene: 7. The CDR3 DNA reads as TGTGCCAGCAGCTCCACAGGGGTCAATAATTCACCCCTCCACTTT. Protein product: CASSSTGVNNSPLHF.